Listed below are T cell receptor beta chains from one sample, sequenced in a study of cytomegalovirus exposure and HLA in healthy donors. The method was immunoSEQ multiplex PCR; TCRdb's version includes in-frame clones alone and lacks a portion of them. This repertoire shows approximately 120,000 clones, more than 75% found once; its top ten account for approximately 10%. Sequenced: PBMCs. These receptors were obtained from a man in his thirties or forties in good health and CMV-seropositive. Each CDR3 is given with its conserved first and last residue. The D gene is left open where the match is weak. A clone size is listed for some rows: how often the clone was seen (once, few, many), or a class if it is expanded.

TRBJ1-1 - TRBV23-1 - 13 TGCGCCAGCAGTCAATCAGCGGTAACTGAAGCTTTCTTT CASSQSAVTEAFF
TRBJ2-6 - TRBV6-5 - 15 TGTGCCAGCAGATATTCGGGCTCTGGGGCCAACGTCCTGACTTTC CASRYSGSGANVLTF
TRBJ2-7 TRBD2 TRBV27 - 15 TGTGCCAGCAGTCAATTTGCGGGGGGACCCTACGAGCAGTACTTC CASSQFAGGPYEQYF
TRBJ2-7 - TRBV25-1 few 15 TGTGCCAGCAGTGAACCCGGGACGGGAGCCTACGAGCAGTACTTC CASSEPGTGAYEQYF
TRBJ2-1 - TRBV11-2 once 14 TGTGCCAGCAGGACCCAGGGCTTCAGGAATGAGCAGTTCTTC CASRTQGFRNEQFF
TRBJ1-1 - TRBV5-1 - 19 TGCGCCAGCAGCACCAAGAGCCGCCCCGAGTGGACATCGGGCACTGAAGCTTTCTTT CASSTKSRPEWTSGTEAFF
TRBJ2-1 - TRBV6-5 few 15 TGTGCCAGCAGCCCGGGACTCCCCAAATACAATGAGCAGTTCTTC CASSPGLPKYNEQFF
TRBJ2-7 - TRBV7-6 - 14 TGTGCCAGCAGCTTAGAGGCCCGGGAGTACGAGCAGTACTTC CASSLEAREYEQYF
TRBJ2-1 - TRBV9 - 16 TGTGCCAGCAGCGTTTTAGGGGATAGCTCCTACAATGAGCAGTTCTTC CASSVLGDSSYNEQFF
TRBJ1-2 TRBD1 TRBV11-2 - 12 TGTGCCAGCAGTACACAGGGGAATGGCTACACCTTC CASSTQGNGYTF
TRBJ2-3 - TRBV9 - 15 TGTGCCAGCAGCATAAGCGGGCTTGTCACAGATACGCAGTATTTT CASSISGLVTDTQYF
TRBJ2-7 TRBD2 TRBV5-4 - 15 TGTGCCAGCAGCTTGTATGGACTAGCGGGGGGTGAGCAGTACTTC CASSLYGLAGGEQYF
TRBJ1-4 TRBD1 TRBV14 - 16 TGTGCCAGCAGCCAAGGATGGACAGGGTCGAATGAAAAACTGTTTTTT CASSQGWTGSNEKLFF
TRBJ1-5 - TRBV18 - 15 TGTGCCAGCTCACCACCGGAGGGTCATGATCAGCCCCAGCATTTT CASSPPEGHDQPQHF
TRBJ1-5 TRBD1 TRBV15 - 16 TGTGCCACCAGCAGGGGGGGACAGGGAAGGGATCAGCCCCAGCATTTT CATSRGGQGRDQPQHF
TRBJ1-2 - TRBV25-1 - 12 TGTGCCAGCAGTGGTTCGGGCTATGGCTACACCTTC CASSGSGYGYTF
TRBJ1-5 TRBD1 TRBV27 - 16 TGTGCCAGTAAGGGGCAGGGGGGCACAAGCAATCAGCCCCAGCATTTT CASKGQGGTSNQPQHF
TRBJ1-4 TRBD1 TRBV6-5 - 13 TGTGCCAGCAGCCCAGGGGGTAATGAAAAACTGTTTTTT CASSPGGNEKLFF
TRBJ2-5 - TRBV5-6 - 16 TGTGCCAGCAGCTTGGAAATAGTCGGTGGCGGGGAGACCCAGTACTTC CASSLEIVGGGETQYF
TRBJ2-7 TRBD2 TRBV9 - 14 TGTGCCAGCAGCGTAGCGCTAGCGGGAGTTGAGCAGTACTTC CASSVALAGVEQYF
TRBJ2-1 - TRBV11-2 - 13 TGTGCCAGCAGCTTAGGAGGGCTAGAGGGGCAGTTCTTC CASSLGGLEGQFF
TRBJ2-7 - TRBV18 - 13 TGTGCCAGCTCACCGCCGGGCGGGTACGAGCAGTACTTC CASSPPGGYEQYF
TRBJ2-1 - TRBV5-4 - 12 TGTGCCAGCAGCTCTCCCGGGGGTGAGCAGTTCTTC CASSSPGGEQFF
TRBJ2-1 TRBD2 TRBV6-5 - 15 TGTGCCAGCAGTTTTAGCGGGAGGGTCTACAATGAGCAGTTCTTC CASSFSGRVYNEQFF
TRBJ1-1 TRBD1 TRBV5-1 - 15 TGCGCCAGCAGCTCGGCCGGGACAGATGGATCTCAAGCTTTCTTT CASSSAGTDGSQAFF
TRBJ1-5 TRBD1 TRBV18 few 15 TGTGCCAGCTCAACCGGGACAGGGGGCAATCAGCCCCAGCATTTT CASSTGTGGNQPQHF
TRBJ2-3 - TRBV13 - 13 TGTGCCAGCAGCCGAGGGGGGGCAGATACGCAGTATTTT CASSRGGADTQYF
TRBJ2-7 TRBD1 TRBV11-2 once 15 TGTGCCAGCAGCTCACTCCCGGGACAGGGGTACGAGCAGTACTTC CASSSLPGQGYEQYF
TRBJ2-3 - TRBV7-2 - 15 TGTGCCAGCAGCCCGGGCGGGTCCCGCACAGATACGCAGTATTTT CASSPGGSRTDTQYF
TRBJ2-2 TRBD2 TRBV4-2 - 18 TGTGCCAGCAGCGCGATGGCGGGAGGGATGTGGGACACCGGGGAGCTGTTTTTT CASSAMAGGMWDTGELFF
TRBJ1-1 - TRBV9 - 14 TGTGCCAGCAGCGTAGGGTGGCAGTCCACTGAAGCTTTCTTT CASSVGWQSTEAFF
TRBJ2-1 TRBD2 TRBV4-2 once 16 TGTGCCAGCAGCCAAGAAGATAGCGGGGTTGGGGGTGAGCAGTTCTTC CASSQEDSGVGGEQFF
TRBJ2-5 TRBD1 TRBV11-2 - 17 TGTGCCAGCAGCTGGTCTTGGGGGACAGGGGAAATAGAGACCCAGTACTTC CASSWSWGTGEIETQYF
TRBJ2-3 - TRBV6-6 - 14 TGTGCCAGCAGTTACCCGTCCGTCCCAGATACGCAGTATTTT CASSYPSVPDTQYF
TRBJ1-2 TRBD1 TRBV7-2 - 16 TGTGCCAGCAGCCACACTCCCAGGGGGCCAGAGGAGGGCTACACCTTC CASSHTPRGPEEGYTF
TRBJ2-1 - TRBV5-1 few 16 TGCGCCAGCAGCCCGAAGGACTTTAGCTCCTACAATGAGCAGTTCTTC CASSPKDFSSYNEQFF
TRBJ1-1 - TRBV27 - 19 TGTGCCAGCAGTTTAAATCCTGGGAGGGGTTTTTCTGTGAACACTGAAGCTTTCTTT CASSLNPGRGFSVNTEAFF